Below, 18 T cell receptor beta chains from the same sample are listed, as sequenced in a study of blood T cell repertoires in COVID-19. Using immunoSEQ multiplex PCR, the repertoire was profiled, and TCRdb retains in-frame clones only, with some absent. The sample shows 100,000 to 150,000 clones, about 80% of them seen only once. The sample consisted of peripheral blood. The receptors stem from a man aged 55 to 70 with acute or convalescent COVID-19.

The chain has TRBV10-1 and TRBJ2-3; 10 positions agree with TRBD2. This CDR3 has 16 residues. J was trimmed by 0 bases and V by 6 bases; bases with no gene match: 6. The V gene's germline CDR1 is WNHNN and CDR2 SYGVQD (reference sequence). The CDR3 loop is CASSVSSGGSTDTQYF. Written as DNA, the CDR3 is TGCGCCAGCAGCGTCTCTAGCGGGGGAAGCACAGATACGCAGTATTTT.

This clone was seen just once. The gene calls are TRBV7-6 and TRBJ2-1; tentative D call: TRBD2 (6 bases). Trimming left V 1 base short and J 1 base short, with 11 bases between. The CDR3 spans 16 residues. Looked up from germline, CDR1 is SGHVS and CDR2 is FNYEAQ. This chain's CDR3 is CASSLVMAGSYNEQFF. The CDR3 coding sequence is TGTGCCAGCAGCTTAGTCATGGCGGGGTCCTACAATGAGCAGTTCTTC.

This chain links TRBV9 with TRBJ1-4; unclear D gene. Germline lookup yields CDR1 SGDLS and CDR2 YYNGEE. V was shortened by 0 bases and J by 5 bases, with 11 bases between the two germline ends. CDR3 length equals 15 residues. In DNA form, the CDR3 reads TGTGCCAGCAGCGTAGGAGGAGGTCGGAATGAAAAACTGTTTTTT. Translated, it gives CASSVGGGRNEKLFF.

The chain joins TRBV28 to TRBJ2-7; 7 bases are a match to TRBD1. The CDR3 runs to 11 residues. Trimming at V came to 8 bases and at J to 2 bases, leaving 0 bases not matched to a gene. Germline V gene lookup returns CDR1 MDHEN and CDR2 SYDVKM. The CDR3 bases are TGTGCCAGCGGGACAGCCTACGAGCAGTACTTC. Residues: CASGTAYEQYF.

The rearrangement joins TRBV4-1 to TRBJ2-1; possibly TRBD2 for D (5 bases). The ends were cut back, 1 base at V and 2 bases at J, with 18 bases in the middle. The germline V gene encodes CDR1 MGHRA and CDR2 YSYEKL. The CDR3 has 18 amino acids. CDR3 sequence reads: CASSQGPSAEITYNEQFF. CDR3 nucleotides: TGCGCCAGCAGCCAAGGTCCCTCAGCGGAGATTACCTACAATGAGCAGTTCTTC.

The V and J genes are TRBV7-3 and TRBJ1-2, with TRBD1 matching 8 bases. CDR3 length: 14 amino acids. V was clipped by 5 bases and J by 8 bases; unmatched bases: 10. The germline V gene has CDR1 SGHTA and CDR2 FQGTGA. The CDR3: CASSPGQGLVGYTF. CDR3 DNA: TGTGCCAGCAGCCCAGGACAGGGCCTCGTCGGCTACACCTTC.

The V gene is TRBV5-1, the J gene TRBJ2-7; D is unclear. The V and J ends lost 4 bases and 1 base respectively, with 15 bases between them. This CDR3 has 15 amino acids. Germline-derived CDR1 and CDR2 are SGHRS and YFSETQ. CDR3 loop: CASSLQLGRSYEQYF. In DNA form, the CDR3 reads TGCGCCAGCAGCCTCCAGCTAGGAAGGTCCTACGAGCAGTACTTC.

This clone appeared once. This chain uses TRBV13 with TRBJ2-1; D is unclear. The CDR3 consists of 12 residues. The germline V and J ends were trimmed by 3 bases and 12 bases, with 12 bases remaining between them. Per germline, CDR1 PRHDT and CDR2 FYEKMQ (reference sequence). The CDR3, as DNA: TGTGCCAGCAGCTTGGCTCCCCCAGGGCAGTTCTTC. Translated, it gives CASSLAPPGQFF.

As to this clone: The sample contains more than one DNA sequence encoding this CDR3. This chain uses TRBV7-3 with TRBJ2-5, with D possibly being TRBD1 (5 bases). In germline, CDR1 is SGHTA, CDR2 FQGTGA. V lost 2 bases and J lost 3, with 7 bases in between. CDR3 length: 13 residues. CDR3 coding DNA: TGTGCCAGCAGCTTATCCAGGGAAGAGACCCAGTACTTC. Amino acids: CASSLSREETQYF.

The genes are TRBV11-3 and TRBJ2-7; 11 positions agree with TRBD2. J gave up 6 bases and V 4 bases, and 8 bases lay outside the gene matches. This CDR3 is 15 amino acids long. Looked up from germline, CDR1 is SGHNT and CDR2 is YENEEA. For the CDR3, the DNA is TGTGCCAGCAGCTCGGCTAGCGGGAGGACCTCCGAGCAGTACTTC. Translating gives CASSSASGRTSEQYF.

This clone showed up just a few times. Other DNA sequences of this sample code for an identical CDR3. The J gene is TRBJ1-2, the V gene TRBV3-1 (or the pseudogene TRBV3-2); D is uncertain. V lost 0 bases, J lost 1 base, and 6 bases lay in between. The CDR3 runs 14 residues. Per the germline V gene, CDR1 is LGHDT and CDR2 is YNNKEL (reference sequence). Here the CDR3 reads CASSQDPFNYGYTF. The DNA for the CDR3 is TGTGCCAGCAGCCAAGATCCTTTTAACTATGGCTACACCTTC.

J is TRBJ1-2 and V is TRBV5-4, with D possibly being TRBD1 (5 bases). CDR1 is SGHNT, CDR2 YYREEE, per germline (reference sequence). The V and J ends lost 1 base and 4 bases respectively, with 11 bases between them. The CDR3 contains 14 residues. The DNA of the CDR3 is TGTGCCAGCAGCTTGCAGGGATTGGGCTATGGCTACACCTTC. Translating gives CASSLQGLGYGYTF.

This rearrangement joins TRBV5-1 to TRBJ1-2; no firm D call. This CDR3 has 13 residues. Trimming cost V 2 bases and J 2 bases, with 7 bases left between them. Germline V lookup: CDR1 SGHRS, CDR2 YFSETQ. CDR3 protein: CASSFGSNYGYTF. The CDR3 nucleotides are TGCGCCAGCAGCTTCGGGTCCAACTATGGCTACACCTTC.

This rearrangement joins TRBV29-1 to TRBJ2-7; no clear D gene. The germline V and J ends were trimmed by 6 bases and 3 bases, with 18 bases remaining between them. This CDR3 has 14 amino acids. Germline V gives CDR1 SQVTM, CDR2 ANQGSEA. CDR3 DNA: TGCAGCGTCCTTATTCAAGTAGCAGACTACGAGCAGTACTTC. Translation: CSVLIQVADYEQYF.

CDR3 sequence reads: CASSSLAGPRYEQYF. Here the CDR3 DNA reads TGTGCCAGCAGCTCACTAGCGGGACCCCGCTACGAGCAGTACTTC. J is TRBJ2-7 and V is TRBV11-2; TRBD2 agrees at 10 bases. The germline V gene encodes CDR1 SGHAT and CDR2 FQNNGV. CDR3 length equals 15 residues. The junction had 6 bases not matched to a gene; V was cut back by 4 bases and J by 3 bases.

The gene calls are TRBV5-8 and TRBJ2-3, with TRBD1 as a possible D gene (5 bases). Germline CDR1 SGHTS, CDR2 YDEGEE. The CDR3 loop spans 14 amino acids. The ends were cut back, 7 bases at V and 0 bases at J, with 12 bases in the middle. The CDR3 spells CASPKGWSTDTQYF. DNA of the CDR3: TGTGCCAGCCCCAAGGGGTGGAGCACAGATACGCAGTATTTT.

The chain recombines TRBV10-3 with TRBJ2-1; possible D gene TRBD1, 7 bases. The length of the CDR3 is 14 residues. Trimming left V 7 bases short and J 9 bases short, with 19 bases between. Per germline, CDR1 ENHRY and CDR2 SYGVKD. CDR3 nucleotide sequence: TGTGCCATCACCCCGCGGCAGGGGGGTAGTGAGCAGTTCTTC. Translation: CAITPRQGGSEQFF.

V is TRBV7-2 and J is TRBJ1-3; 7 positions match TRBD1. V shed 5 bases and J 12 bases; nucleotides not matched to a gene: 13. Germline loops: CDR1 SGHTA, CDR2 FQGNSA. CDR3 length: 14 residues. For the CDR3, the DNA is TGTGCCAGCAGCCGTGTAGTGGCAGGGGGAATCATATATTTT. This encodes CASSRVVAGGIIYF. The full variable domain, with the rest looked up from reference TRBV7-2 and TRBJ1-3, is GAGVSQSPSNKVTEKGKDVELRCDPISGHTALYWYRQSLGQGLEFLIYFQGNSAPDKSGLPSDRFSAERTGGSVSTLTIQRTQQEDSAVYLCASSRVVAGGIIYFGEGSWLTVV.